Each of the 13 T cell receptor beta chains below was sequenced from the same sample in a study of CXCR3-negative and CXCR3-positive naive CD8 T cells. In preparing the TRB cDNA libraries, 5' RACE with UMI labels was used. TCRdb reprocessed the 5' RACE reads; each CDR3 protein has one entry and no DNA is given. This sample's table has 55,000 to 70,000 distinct CDR3 sequences. Material for sequencing was memory CD8+ T cells from blood. These receptors were obtained from a human donor in good health. Some clones in this sample may be carry-over from other donors' samples.

The CDR3 spells CASSQDLGSGANVLTF. The rearrangement links TRBV4-3 to TRBJ2-6. The CDR3 has 16 amino acids. Germline V lookup: CDR1 LGHNA, CDR2 YSLEER.

The genes are TRBV28 and TRBJ2-3; TCRdb indicates TRBD1, and absent DNA this call remains unverified. Germline V CDR1 and CDR2: MDHEN, SYDVKM. The CDR3 is made up of 18 amino acids. The CDR3 loop is CASSFTLGAVSSTDTQYF.

V gene TRBV28 combines with J gene TRBJ2-7; the D call from TCRdb, TRBD1, cannot be confirmed without DNA. CDR1 and CDR2 from the germline V gene are MDHEN and SYDVKM. CDR3 length equals 14 residues. CDR3 protein: CASSLTLQGYEQYF.

V and J are TRBV7-9 and TRBJ1-1; the D call from TCRdb, TRBD1, cannot be confirmed without DNA. The CDR3 has 15 residues. Germline V CDR1 and CDR2: SEHNR, FQNEAQ (reference sequence). CDR3 amino acids: CASSGAEGDNTEAFF.

This chain uses TRBV29-1 with TRBJ2-7; TCRdb reports TRBD1, a call that lacks DNA to check it against. Germline CDR1 and CDR2: SQVTM and ANQGSEA. The CDR3 consists of 12 residues. CDR3 sequence: CSVAGQGFEQYF.

The genes are TRBV20-1 and TRBJ1-1; the D gene TCRdb calls, TRBD1, cannot be checked with no DNA. The CDR3 extends over 15 amino acids. Germline V gene lookup returns CDR1 DFQATT and CDR2 SNEGSKA (reference sequence). CDR3 region: CSARDIGRSNTEAFF.

CDR3 sequence reads: CASSPFGGVYEQYF. The chain couples TRBV3-1 to TRBJ2-7. Germline CDR1 LGHDT, CDR2 YNNKEL (reference sequence). The CDR3 totals 14 residues.

V gene TRBV11-1 combines with J gene TRBJ2-5. The CDR3 loop spans 14 amino acids. Germline loops: CDR1 SGHAT, CDR2 FQDESV (reference sequence). The CDR3: CASSLGQAGETQYF.

The genes are TRBV6-4 and TRBJ2-1; TCRdb outputs TRBD1, but without DNA this stays unchecked. The CDR3 sequence is 16 residues long. CDR1 is MRHNA and CDR2 is SNTAGT in the germline V gene. The CDR3 spells CASSVIPGQGNNEQFF.

CDR3: CASSPPTDRTYEQYF. The rearrangement uses TRBV7-9 and TRBJ2-7; there is no DNA to check the TCRdb D call of TRBD1. The CDR3 is made up of 15 amino acids. CDR1 is SEHNR, CDR2 FQNEAQ, per germline (reference sequence).

The J gene is TRBJ2-1, the V gene TRBV20-1; TCRdb indicates TRBD1, and absent DNA this call remains unverified. The CDR3 contains 15 residues. From germline, CDR1 is DFQATT and CDR2 SNEGSKA (reference sequence). CDR3 loop: CSARDPAGVYNEQFF.

The J gene is TRBJ2-7, the V gene TRBV7-9; TCRdb indicates TRBD2, and absent DNA this call remains unverified. This CDR3 contains 16 residues. Germline assignment: CDR1 SEHNR and CDR2 FQNEAQ (reference sequence). The CDR3 reads CASGPPLGERHYEQYF.

This chain's CDR3 is CASSIGPGSSYEQYF. The chain carries TRBV19 and TRBJ2-7; without DNA, the TCRdb call of TRBD1 cannot be checked. The CDR3 runs 15 residues. Germline V gives CDR1 LNHDA, CDR2 SQIVND (reference sequence).